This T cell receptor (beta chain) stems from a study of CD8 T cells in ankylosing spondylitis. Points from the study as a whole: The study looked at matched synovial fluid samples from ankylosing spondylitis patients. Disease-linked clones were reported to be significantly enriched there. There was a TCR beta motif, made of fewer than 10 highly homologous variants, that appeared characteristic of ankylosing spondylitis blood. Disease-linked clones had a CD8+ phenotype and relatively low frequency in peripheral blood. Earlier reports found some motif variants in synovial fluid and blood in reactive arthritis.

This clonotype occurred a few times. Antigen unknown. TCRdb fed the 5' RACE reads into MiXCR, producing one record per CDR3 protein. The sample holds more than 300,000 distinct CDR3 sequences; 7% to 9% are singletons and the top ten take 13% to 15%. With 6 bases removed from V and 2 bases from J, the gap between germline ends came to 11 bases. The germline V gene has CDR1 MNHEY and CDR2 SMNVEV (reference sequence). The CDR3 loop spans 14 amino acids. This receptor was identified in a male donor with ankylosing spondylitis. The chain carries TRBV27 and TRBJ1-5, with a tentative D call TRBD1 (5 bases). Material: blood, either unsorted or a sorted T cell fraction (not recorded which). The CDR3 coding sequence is TGTGCCAGCAGGAGGGGTGGCGGCAATCAGCCCCAGCATTTT. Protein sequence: CASRRGGGNQPQHF.